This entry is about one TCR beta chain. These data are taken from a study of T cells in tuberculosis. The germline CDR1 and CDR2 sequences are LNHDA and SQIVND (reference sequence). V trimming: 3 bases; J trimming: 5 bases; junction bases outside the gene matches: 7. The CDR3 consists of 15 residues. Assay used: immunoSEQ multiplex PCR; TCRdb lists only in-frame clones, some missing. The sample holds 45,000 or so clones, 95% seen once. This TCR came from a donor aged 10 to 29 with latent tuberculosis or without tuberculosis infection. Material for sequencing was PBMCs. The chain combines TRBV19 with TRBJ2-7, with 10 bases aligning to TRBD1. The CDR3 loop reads CASSMVRDRGHEQYF. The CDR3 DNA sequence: TGTGCCAGTAGTATGGTTCGGGACAGGGGCCACGAGCAGTACTTC.